Listed below are T cell receptor beta chains from one sample, sequenced in a study of T cell responses to AZD1222 COVID-19 vaccine. Data came from immunoSEQ multiplex PCR; TCRdb stores just in-frame clones and leaves some out. The sample has some 130,000 clones; roughly 91% are singletons. Sample: peripheral blood, taken on day 0 of AZD1222 vaccination. Source of these receptors: an adult in good health. The CDR3 runs from the conserved cysteine through the conserved F or W. D genes are given only for firm matches. Clone size appears in some rows only: once, few, many, or a class for an expanded clone.

cdr3_length | clone_size | d_call | j_call | v_call | cdr3_aa | cdr3_nt
15 | . | . | TRBJ2-5 | TRBV5-6 | CASSFYGRGGETQYF | TGTGCCAGCAGCTTCTACGGGAGAGGGGGAGAGACCCAGTACTTC
14 | . | TRBD1 | TRBJ2-5 | TRBV14 | CASSQVGTEETQYF | TGTGCCAGCAGCCAAGTCGGGACAGAAGAGACCCAGTACTTC
13 | . | . | TRBJ1-1 | TRBV27 | CASAYGMNTEAFF | TGTGCCAGCGCCTATGGAATGAACACTGAAGCTTTCTTT
16 | . | TRBD1 | TRBJ1-5 | TRBV7-8 | CASSLALGQGGTPQHF | TGTGCCAGCAGCTTAGCGCTGGGGCAGGGGGGGACCCCCCAGCATTTT
17 | . | . | TRBJ2-1 | TRBV5-4 | CASSLTGKRSSYNEQFF | TGTGCCAGCAGCTTGACGGGCAAGCGGAGCTCCTACAATGAGCAGTTCTTC
15 | . | . | TRBJ1-5 | TRBV28 | CASSPPRAFDQPQHF | TGTGCCAGCAGCCCTCCGAGGGCATTTGATCAGCCCCAGCATTTT
13 | . | . | TRBJ2-7 | TRBV6-5 | CASSYSSRYEQYF | TGTGCCAGCAGTTACTCGAGCAGATACGAGCAGTACTTC
13 | . | . | TRBJ2-3 | TRBV7-2 | CASSSRLESTQYF | TGTGCCAGCAGCTCCAGACTTGAGAGTACGCAGTATTTT
15 | once | TRBD1 | TRBJ1-5 | TRBV27 | CASSDRGPRNQPQHF | TGTGCCAGCAGTGACAGGGGACCCCGCAATCAGCCCCAGCATTTT
15 | . | . | TRBJ2-7 | TRBV5-8 | CASSLEGRFLLEQYF | TGTGCCAGCAGCTTGGAGGGACGTTTCCTCCTGGAGCAGTACTTC
14 | . | . | TRBJ2-7 | TRBV27 | CASSFRGEDYEQYF | TGTGCCAGCAGTTTTCGCGGGGAAGACTACGAGCAGTACTTC
14 | . | . | TRBJ1-4 | TRBV7-6 | CASSLTAVNEKLFF | TGTGCCAGCAGCCTGACAGCAGTCAATGAAAAACTGTTTTTT
13 | . | . | TRBJ1-2 | TRBV12-3/TRBV12-4 | CASSLTRDYGYTF | TGTGCCAGCAGTTTAACCAGGGACTATGGCTACACCTTC
12 | once | . | TRBJ2-7 | TRBV5-5 | CASSGTWYEQYF | TGTGCCAGCAGCGGGACCTGGTACGAGCAGTACTTC
15 | . | . | TRBJ1-1 | TRBV7-9 | CASSFLRGGLTEAFF | TGTGCCAGCAGCTTTCTCCGGGGGGGCTTGACTGAAGCTTTCTTT
13 | . | . | TRBJ2-7 | TRBV19 | CASGFRGDNEQYF | TGTGCCAGTGGGTTTAGGGGGGACAACGAGCAGTACTTC
16 | . | . | TRBJ1-1 | TRBV18 | CASSPRGLGLNTEAFF | TGTGCCAGCTCACCAAGGGGTCTTGGACTGAACACTGAAGCTTTCTTT
16 | once | TRBD2 | TRBJ2-1 | TRBV30 | CAWSRGLADGYNEQFF | TGTGCCTGGAGTAGGGGACTAGCGGATGGCTACAATGAGCAGTTCTTC
16 | . | . | TRBJ2-2 | TRBV5-1 | CASSSALAENTGELFF | TGCGCCAGCAGCTCGGCCCTCGCGGAAAACACCGGGGAGCTGTTTTTT
16 | . | . | TRBJ1-5 | TRBV3-1/TRBV3-2 | CASSQGVGSLGQPQHF | TGTGCCAGCAGCCAAGGAGTAGGGAGCCTGGGTCAGCCCCAGCATTTT
14 | . | . | TRBJ2-1 | TRBV3-1/TRBV3-2 | CASSQVQPYNEQFF | TGTGCCAGCAGCCAAGTCCAGCCCTACAATGAGCAGTTCTTC
13 | . | TRBD1 | TRBJ1-5 | TRBV19 | CASRGIGNQPQHF | TGTGCCAGCAGGGGGATCGGCAATCAGCCCCAGCATTTT
14 | . | . | TRBJ1-1 | TRBV19 | CASSTAVGPPEAFF | TGTGCCAGTAGTACTGCAGTAGGCCCCCCTGAAGCTTTCTTT
16 | . | TRBD2 | TRBJ2-1 | TRBV2 | CASSDPGLVRGDEQFF | TGTGCCAGCAGTGATCCGGGACTAGTGAGGGGGGATGAGCAGTTCTTC
13 | . | . | TRBJ2-7 | TRBV4-1 | CASSQPDGYEQYF | TGCGCCAGCAGCCAACCGGACGGCTACGAGCAGTACTTC
14 | . | TRBD2 | TRBJ2-3 | TRBV7-6 | CASSTRGGVDTQYF | TGTGCCAGCAGCACCCGGGGGGGAGTGGATACGCAGTATTTT
15 | . | TRBD2 | TRBJ2-7 | TRBV5-1 | CASSLVAGGPEEQYF | TGCGCCAGCAGCTTGGTTGCGGGAGGGCCGGAGGAGCAGTACTTC
14 | . | . | TRBJ1-5 | TRBV6-5 | CASRPIVGNQPQHF | TGTGCCAGCAGACCGATAGTTGGCAATCAGCCCCAGCATTTT
15 | . | TRBD1 | TRBJ2-7 | TRBV27 | CASSPTPGQAYEQYF | TGTGCCAGCAGTCCAACCCCCGGACAGGCCTACGAGCAGTACTTC
15 | . | . | TRBJ2-7 | TRBV15 | CATSTPSQGTYEQYF | TGTGCCACCAGCACCCCCTCACAGGGTACCTACGAGCAGTACTTC
15 | few | . | TRBJ2-5 | TRBV2 | CASSTGPRGGETQYF | TGTGCCAGCAGCACGGGACCGCGGGGAGGTGAGACCCAGTACTTC
15 | . | . | TRBJ1-1 | TRBV18 | CASSQQWVTGTEAFF | TGTGCCAGCTCACAACAGTGGGTTACTGGGACTGAAGCTTTCTTT
17 | . | TRBD2 | TRBJ2-1 | TRBV11-3 | CASSLDRTSGVYNEQFF | TGTGCCAGCAGCTTAGATCGGACTAGCGGGGTTTACAATGAGCAGTTCTTC
16 | . | . | TRBJ1-1 | TRBV4-1 | CASSRTTGTTNTEAFF | TGCGCCAGCAGCCGGACCACAGGGACCACGAACACTGAAGCTTTCTTT
13 | . | . | TRBJ2-2 | TRBV6-5 | CASSLFATGELFF | TGTGCCAGCAGCTTATTTGCCACCGGGGAGCTGTTTTTT
12 | . | . | TRBJ2-2 | TRBV7-9 | CASSPYTGELFF | TGTGCCAGCAGCCCCTACACCGGGGAGCTGTTTTTT
14 | . | TRBD1 | TRBJ1-5 | TRBV6-5 | CASSWGQPRQPQHF | TGTGCCAGCAGTTGGGGACAGCCGAGACAGCCCCAGCATTTT
11 | once | . | TRBJ2-1 | TRBV9 | CASSVLGEQFF | TGTGCCAGCAGCGTACTCGGTGAGCAGTTCTTC
14 | . | TRBD2 | TRBJ2-7 | TRBV2 | CASSGTSGAYEQYF | TGTGCCAGCAGCGGGACTAGCGGGGCCTACGAGCAGTACTTC
15 | . | TRBD1 | TRBJ1-4 | TRBV7-9 | CASSVLQGAGEKLFF | TGTGCCAGCAGCGTCCTACAGGGGGCCGGGGAAAAACTGTTTTTT
15 | . | . | TRBJ2-3 | TRBV19 | CASSIGIRNTDTQYF | TGTGCCAGTAGTATTGGAATCAGGAACACAGATACGCAGTATTTT
18 | . | TRBD2 | TRBJ2-2 | TRBV4-1 | CASSQGGSGRANTGELFF | TGCGCCAGCAGCCAAGGGGGAAGCGGGAGGGCGAACACCGGGGAGCTGTTTTTT
14 | . | . | TRBJ2-2 | TRBV7-2 | CASSLLGNTGELFF | TGTGCCAGCAGCTTACTCGGCAACACCGGGGAGCTGTTTTTT
15 | . | . | TRBJ1-1 | TRBV14 | CASSRRTGRDTEAFF | TGTGCCAGCAGCCGTCGAACAGGGAGGGACACTGAAGCTTTCTTT
14 | . | TRBD1 | TRBJ1-6 | TRBV7-3 | CASSLRQGVSPLHF | TGTGCCAGCAGCTTAAGACAGGGGGTTTCACCCCTCCACTTT
16 | . | . | TRBJ1-5 | TRBV6-1 | CASSEGTGYSNQPQHF | TGTGCCAGCAGTGAAGGAACAGGGTATAGCAATCAGCCCCAGCATTTT
16 | . | . | TRBJ2-1 | TRBV6-4 | CASSALAESSYNEQFF | TGTGCCAGCAGTGCCTTAGCGGAAAGCTCCTACAATGAGCAGTTCTTC